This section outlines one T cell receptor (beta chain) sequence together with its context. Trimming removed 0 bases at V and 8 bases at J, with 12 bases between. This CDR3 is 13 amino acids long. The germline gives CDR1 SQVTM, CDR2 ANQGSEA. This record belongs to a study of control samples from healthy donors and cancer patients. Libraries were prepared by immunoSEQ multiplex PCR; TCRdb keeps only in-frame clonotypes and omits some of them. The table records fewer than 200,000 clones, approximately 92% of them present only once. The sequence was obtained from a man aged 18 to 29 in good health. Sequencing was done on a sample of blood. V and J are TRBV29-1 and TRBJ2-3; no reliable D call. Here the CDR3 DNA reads TGCAGCGTTGAAGATCCAAGCCCGGGTACGCAGTATTTT. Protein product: CSVEDPSPGTQYF.